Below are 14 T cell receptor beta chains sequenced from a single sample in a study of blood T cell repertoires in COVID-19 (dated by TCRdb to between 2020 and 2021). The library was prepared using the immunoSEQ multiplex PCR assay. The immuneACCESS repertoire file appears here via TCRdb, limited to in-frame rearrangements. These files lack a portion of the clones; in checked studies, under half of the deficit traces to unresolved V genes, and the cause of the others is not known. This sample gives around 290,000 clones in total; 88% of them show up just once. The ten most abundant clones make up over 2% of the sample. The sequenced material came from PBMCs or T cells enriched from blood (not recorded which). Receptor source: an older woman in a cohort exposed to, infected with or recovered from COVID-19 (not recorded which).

The CDR3 here is CASSQDVGDSPLHF. CDR3 sequence (DNA): TGTGCCAGCAGCCAAGACGTAGGGGATTCACCCCTCCACTTT. The chain couples TRBV3-1 (or the pseudogene TRBV3-2) to TRBJ1-6; perhaps TRBD1 as D (5 bases). V was cut by 0 bases and J by 8 bases, with 8 bases left in between. Per germline, CDR1 LGHDT and CDR2 YNNKEL (reference sequence). The CDR3 sequence is 14 residues long.

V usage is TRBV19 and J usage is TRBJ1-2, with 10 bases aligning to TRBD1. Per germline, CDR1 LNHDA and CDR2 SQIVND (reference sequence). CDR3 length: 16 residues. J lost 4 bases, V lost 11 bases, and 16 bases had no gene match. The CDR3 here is CAVYRDRGPSPYGYTF. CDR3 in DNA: TGTGCCGTTTACCGGGACAGGGGTCCCTCGCCCTATGGCTACACCTTC. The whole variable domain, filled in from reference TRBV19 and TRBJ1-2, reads DGGITQSPKYLFRKEGQNVTLSCEQNLNHDAMYWYRQDPGQGLRLIYYSQIVNDFQKGDIAEGYSVSREKKESFPLTVTSAQKNPTAFYLCAVYRDRGPSPYGYTFGSGTRLTVV.

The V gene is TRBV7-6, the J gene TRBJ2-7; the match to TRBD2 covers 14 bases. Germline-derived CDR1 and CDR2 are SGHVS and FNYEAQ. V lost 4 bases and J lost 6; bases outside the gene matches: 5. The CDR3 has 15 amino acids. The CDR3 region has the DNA TGTGCCAGCAGCTCACGGGGACTAGCGGGAGCCGAGCAGTACTTC. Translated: CASSSRGLAGAEQYF. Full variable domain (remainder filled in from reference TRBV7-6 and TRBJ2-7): GAGVSQSPRYKVTKRGQDVALRCDPISGHVSLYWYRQALGQGPEFLTYFNYEAQQDKSGLPNDRFSAERPEGSISTLTIQRTEQRDSAMYRCASSSRGLAGAEQYFGPGTRLTVT.

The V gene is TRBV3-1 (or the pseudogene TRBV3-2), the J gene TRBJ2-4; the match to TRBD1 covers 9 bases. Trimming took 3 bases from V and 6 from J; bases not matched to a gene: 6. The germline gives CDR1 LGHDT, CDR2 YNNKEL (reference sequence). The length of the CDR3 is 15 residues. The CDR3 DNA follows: TGTGCCAGCAGCCACTGGGACAGGGCTGGAAACATTCAGTACTTC. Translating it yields CASSHWDRAGNIQYF.

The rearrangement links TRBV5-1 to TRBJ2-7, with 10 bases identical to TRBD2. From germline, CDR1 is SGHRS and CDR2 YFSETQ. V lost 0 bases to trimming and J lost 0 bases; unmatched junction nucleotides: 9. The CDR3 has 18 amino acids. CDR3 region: CASSLGVGSGRFSYEQYF. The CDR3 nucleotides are TGCGCCAGCAGCTTGGGAGTTGGTAGCGGGAGGTTCTCCTACGAGCAGTACTTC.

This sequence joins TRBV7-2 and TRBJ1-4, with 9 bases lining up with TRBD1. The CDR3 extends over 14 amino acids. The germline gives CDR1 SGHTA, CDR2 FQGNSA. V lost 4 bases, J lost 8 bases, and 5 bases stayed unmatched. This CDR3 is CASSWTGAAEKLFF. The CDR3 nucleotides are TGTGCCAGCAGCTGGACAGGGGCGGCGGAAAAACTGTTTTTT. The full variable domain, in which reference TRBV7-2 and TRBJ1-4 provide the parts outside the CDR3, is GAGVSQSPSNKVTEKGKDVELRCDPISGHTALYWYRQSLGQGLEFLIYFQGNSAPDKSGLPSDRFSAERTGGSVSTLTIQRTQQEDSAVYLCASSWTGAAEKLFFGSGTQLSVL.

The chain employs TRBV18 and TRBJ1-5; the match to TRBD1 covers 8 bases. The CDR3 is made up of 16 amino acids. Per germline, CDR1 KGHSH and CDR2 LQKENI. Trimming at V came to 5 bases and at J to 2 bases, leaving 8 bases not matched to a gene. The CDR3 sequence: CASSEYRGLGNQPQHF. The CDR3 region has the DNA TGTGCCAGCTCAGAGTACAGGGGGTTAGGCAATCAGCCCCAGCATTTT.

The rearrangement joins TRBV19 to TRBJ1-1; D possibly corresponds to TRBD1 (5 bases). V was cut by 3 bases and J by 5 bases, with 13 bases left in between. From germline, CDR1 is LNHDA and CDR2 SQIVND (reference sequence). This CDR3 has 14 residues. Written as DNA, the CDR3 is TGTGCCAGTAGTATTACCGGGGCGGGGACTGAAGCTTTCTTT. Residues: CASSITGAGTEAFF.

This chain's CDR3 is CASSSTVTYNEQFF. The DNA for the CDR3 is TGTGCCAGCTCATCAACGGTCACCTACAATGAGCAGTTCTTC. This chain links TRBV18 with TRBJ2-1; unclear D gene. V shed 5 bases and J shed 2 bases, with 10 bases lying between them. CDR3 length: 14 amino acids. The V gene's germline CDR1 is KGHSH and CDR2 LQKENI. Using reference TRBV18 and TRBJ2-1 for the parts outside the CDR3, the full variable domain is NAGVMQNPRHLVRRRGQEARLRCSPMKGHSHVYWYRQLPEEGLKFMVYLQKENIIDESGMPKERFSAEFPKEGPSILRIQQVVRGDSAAYFCASSSTVTYNEQFFGPGTRLTVL.

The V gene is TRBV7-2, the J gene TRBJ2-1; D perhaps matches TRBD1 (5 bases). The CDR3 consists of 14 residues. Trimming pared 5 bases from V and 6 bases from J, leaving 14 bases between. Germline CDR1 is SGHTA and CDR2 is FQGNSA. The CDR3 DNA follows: TGTGCCAGCAGCAGCCGCGATGGGGCCAATGAGCAGTTCTTC. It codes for CASSSRDGANEQFF.

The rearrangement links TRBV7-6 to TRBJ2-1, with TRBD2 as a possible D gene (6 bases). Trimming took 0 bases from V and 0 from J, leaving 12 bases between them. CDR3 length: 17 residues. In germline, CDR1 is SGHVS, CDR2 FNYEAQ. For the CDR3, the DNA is TGTGCCAGCAGCTTAGCTATGGGCGGGGCCTCCTACAATGAGCAGTTCTTC. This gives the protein CASSLAMGGASYNEQFF.

The CDR3 loop is CSAPLSNEQFF. Here the CDR3 DNA reads TGCAGTGCGCCATTGAGTAATGAGCAGTTCTTC. The rearrangement links TRBV20-1 to TRBJ2-1; D is unresolved. The ends were cut back, 6 bases at V and 7 bases at J, with 10 bases in the middle. The germline gives CDR1 DFQATT, CDR2 SNEGSKA (reference sequence). The CDR3 runs 11 residues.

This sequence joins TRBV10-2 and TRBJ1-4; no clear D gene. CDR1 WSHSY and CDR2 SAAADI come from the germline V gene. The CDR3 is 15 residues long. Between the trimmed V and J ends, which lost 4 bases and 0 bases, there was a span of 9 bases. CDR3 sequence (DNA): TGCGCCAGCAGTGCCGCAGGTTCAACTAATGAAAAACTGTTTTTT. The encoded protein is CASSAAGSTNEKLFF.

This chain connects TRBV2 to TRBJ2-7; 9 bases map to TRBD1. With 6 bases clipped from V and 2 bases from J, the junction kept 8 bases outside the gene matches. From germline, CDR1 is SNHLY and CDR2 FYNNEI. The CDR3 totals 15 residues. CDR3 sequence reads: CASRATGGHTYEQYF. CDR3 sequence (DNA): TGTGCCAGCAGGGCGACAGGGGGGCATACCTACGAGCAGTACTTC.